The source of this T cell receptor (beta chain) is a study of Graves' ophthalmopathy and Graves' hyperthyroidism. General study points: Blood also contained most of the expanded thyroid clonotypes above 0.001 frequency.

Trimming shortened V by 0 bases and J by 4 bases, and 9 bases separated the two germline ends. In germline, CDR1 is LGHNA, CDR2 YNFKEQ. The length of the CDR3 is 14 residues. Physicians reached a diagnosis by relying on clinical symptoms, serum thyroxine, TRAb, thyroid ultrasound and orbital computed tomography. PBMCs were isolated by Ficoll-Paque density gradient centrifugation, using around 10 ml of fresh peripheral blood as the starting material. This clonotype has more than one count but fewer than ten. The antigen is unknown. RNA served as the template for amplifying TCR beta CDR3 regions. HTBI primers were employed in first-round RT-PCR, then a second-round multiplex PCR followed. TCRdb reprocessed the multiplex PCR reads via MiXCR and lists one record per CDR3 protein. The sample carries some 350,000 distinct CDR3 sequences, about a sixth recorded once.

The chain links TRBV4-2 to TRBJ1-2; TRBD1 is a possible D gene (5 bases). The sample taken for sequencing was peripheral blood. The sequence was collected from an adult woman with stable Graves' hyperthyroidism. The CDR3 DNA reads TGTGCCAGCAGCCAAGAGCAGGGCGGCTATGGCTACACCTTC. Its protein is CASSQEQGGYGYTF.